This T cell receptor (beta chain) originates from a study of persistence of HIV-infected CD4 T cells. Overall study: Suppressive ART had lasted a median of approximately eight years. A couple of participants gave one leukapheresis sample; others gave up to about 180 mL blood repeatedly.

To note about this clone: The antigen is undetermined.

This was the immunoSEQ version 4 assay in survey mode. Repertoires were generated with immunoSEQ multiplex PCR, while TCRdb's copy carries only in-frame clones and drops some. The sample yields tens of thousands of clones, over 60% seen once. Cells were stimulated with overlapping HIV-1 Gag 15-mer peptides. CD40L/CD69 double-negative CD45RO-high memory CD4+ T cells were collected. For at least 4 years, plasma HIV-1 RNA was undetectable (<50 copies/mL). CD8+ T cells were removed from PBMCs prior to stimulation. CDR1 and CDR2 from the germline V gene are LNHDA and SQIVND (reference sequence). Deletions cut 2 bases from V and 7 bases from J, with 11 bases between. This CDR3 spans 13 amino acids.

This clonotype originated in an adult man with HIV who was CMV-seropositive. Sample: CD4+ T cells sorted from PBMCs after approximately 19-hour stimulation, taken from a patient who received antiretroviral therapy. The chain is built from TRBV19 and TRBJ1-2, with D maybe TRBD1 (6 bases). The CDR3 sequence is CASSIRGAAGYTF. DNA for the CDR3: TGTGCCAGTAGTATACGGGGGGCGGCTGGCTACACCTTC.